This TCR beta chain was captured in a study of response to subunit inactivated influenza vaccine. TCRdb called the RT-PCR reads again in MiXCR, with one record for every CDR3 protein. The sample holds 500,000 to 700,000 distinct CDR3 sequences, around a quarter seen once. This same sample was also part of a study on T cells expressing NK-cell markers. That paper adds: With UMIs, 5'RACE template switching was used to make TCR beta cDNA. Repertoires of TCR beta were obtained from T cells sorted as CD3+CD56+NKG2C+, CD3+CD56+NKG2C- and CD3+CD56-NKG2C+. Within the sequenced cohort of eight donors, seven exhibited HCMV seropositivity and one was seronegative. Restriction of the sorted population to alpha-beta TCR T cells was achieved in several experiments with an anti-gamma-delta TCR antibody. Top CD8+ clonotypes included the dominant CD3+CD56+NKG2C+ clonotypes in a handful of donors.

This receptor was taken from a man aged 50 to 59 who received an inactivated influenza vaccine. This specimen consisted of CD4+ T cells sorted from PBMCs, obtained 11 to 12 days after vaccination.

CDR3 sequence (DNA): TGCAGTGCTAGAGTGGGGGTCCTCGAGACCCAGTACTTC. Translating gives CSARVGVLETQYF. The rearrangement uses TRBV20-1 and TRBJ2-5; TRBD1 or TRBD2 may be the D gene (5 bases each). The V and J ends lost 1 base and 5 bases respectively, with 11 bases between them. The germline gives CDR1 DFQATT, CDR2 SNEGSKA (reference sequence). This CDR3 has 13 residues.